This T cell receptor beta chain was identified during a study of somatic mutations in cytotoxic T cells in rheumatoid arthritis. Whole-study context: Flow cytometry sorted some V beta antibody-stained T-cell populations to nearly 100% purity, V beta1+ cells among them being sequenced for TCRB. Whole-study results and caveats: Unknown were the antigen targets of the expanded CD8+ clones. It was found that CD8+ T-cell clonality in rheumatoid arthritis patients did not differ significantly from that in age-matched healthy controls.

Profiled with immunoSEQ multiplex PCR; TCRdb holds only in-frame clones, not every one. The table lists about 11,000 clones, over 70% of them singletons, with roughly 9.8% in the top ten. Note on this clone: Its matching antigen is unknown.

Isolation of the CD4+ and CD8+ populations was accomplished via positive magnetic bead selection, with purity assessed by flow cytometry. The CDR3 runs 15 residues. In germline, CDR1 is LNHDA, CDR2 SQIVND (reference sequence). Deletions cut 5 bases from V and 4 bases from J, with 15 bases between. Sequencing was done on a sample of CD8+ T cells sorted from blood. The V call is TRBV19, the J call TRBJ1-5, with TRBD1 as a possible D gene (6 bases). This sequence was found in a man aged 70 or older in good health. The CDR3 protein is CASSWDTSRNQPQHF. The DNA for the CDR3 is TGTGCCAGTAGTTGGGACACTTCACGTAATCAGCCCCAGCATTTT.